These 10 T cell receptor beta chains share one sample of origin, sequenced in a study of T cells in Graves' hyperthyroidism and ophthalmopathy. Template material for amplifying TCR beta CDR3 regions consisted of RNA transcripts. First-round RT-PCR with HTBI primers amplified the TCR CDR3 region. One entry per CDR3 protein results from TCRdb running MiXCR on the multiplex PCR reads. This sample has hundreds of thousands of distinct CDR3 sequences, with just under 45% found just once. Sequences were obtained from peripheral blood or thyroid tissue (not recorded which). The receptors shown here come from an adult man with Graves' disease, either hyperthyroidism or ophthalmopathy (not recorded which).

The chain couples TRBV7-3 to TRBJ2-2; a possible D gene is TRBD1 (5 bases). The germline V and J ends were trimmed by 1 base and 3 bases, with 12 bases remaining between them. The CDR3 has 16 amino acids. The germline CDR1 and CDR2 sequences are SGHTA and FQGTGA. The DNA of the CDR3 is TGTGCCAGCAGCTTAATAGGGGCGGCTGACACCGGGGAGCTGTTTTTT. Residues: CASSLIGAADTGELFF.

The V and J genes are TRBV2 and TRBJ1-6; tentatively, D is TRBD1 (6 bases). This CDR3 contains 10 residues. CDR1 SNHLY and CDR2 FYNNEI come from the germline V gene. Deletions cut 7 bases from V and 15 bases from J, with 10 bases between. CDR3 protein: CASKRTDLHF. The DNA of the CDR3 is TGTGCCAGCAAAAGGACAGACCTCCACTTT.

In regard to this clonotype: This sequence may be a read error, since a much larger clone differs from it by one base. V gene TRBV7-9 combines with J gene TRBJ1-2, with a possible D match to TRBD1 (5 bases). V was trimmed by 2 bases and J by 8 bases, leaving 12 bases between them. The CDR3 runs to 13 residues. Germline CDR1 reads SEHNR; CDR2 reads FQNEAQ (reference sequence). CDR3 bases: TGTGCCAGCAGCTTAACAGGCGTGAGAGGCTACACCTTC. Protein: CASSLTGVRGYTF.

This clonotype was seen many times. The J gene is TRBJ2-5, the V gene TRBV29-1; no clear D gene. The length of the CDR3 is 12 residues. Deletions cut 4 bases from V and 2 bases from J, with 8 bases between. Germline lookup yields CDR1 SQVTM and CDR2 ANQGSEA. The CDR3 sequence: CSVGLSQETQYF. For the CDR3, the DNA is TGCAGCGTTGGACTGTCTCAAGAGACCCAGTACTTC.

In this sample, this clonotype turned up many times. The chain links TRBV10-3 to TRBJ1-1, with 7 bases identical to TRBD1. The CDR3 is made up of 13 amino acids. Germline CDR1 reads ENHRY; CDR2 reads SYGVKD. J gave up 1 base and V 6 bases, and 2 bases lay outside the gene matches. CDR3 DNA: TGTGCCATCAGCCGACAGGGGAACACTGAAGCTTTCTTT. This codes for CAISRQGNTEAFF.

This clonotype has a handful of counts. The chain links TRBV19 to TRBJ2-5; a possible D gene is TRBD2 (5 bases). The CDR3 totals 13 residues. The germline V and J ends were trimmed by 4 bases and 2 bases, with 8 bases remaining between them. Germline assignment: CDR1 LNHDA and CDR2 SQIVND (reference sequence). In nucleotides, the CDR3 is TGTGCCAGTAGTACGGCGGGTCAAGAGACCCAGTACTTC. Amino acids: CASSTAGQETQYF.

This chain connects TRBV20-1 to TRBJ1-1; D call uncertain. V lost 3 bases to trimming and J lost 1 base, with 9 bases between them. Germline V CDR1 and CDR2: DFQATT, SNEGSKA (reference sequence). The CDR3 spans 13 residues. The CDR3 reads CSASAGSNTEAFF. In nucleotides, the CDR3 is TGCAGTGCTAGCGCCGGGTCGAACACTGAAGCTTTCTTT.

The genes are TRBV12-3 or TRBV12-4 and TRBJ2-7; 8 bases are a match to TRBD1. V shed 1 base, J shed 3 bases, and the junction held 5 bases outside the gene matches. The CDR3 is made up of 15 amino acids. CDR3 loop: CASSLGTGKFYEQYF. The CDR3 coding sequence is TGTGCCAGCAGTTTAGGGACAGGGAAATTCTACGAGCAGTACTTC.

V is TRBV14 and J is TRBJ1-1, with a weak D call TRBD1 (6 bases). V was pared by 1 base and J by 5 bases, with 17 bases between. This CDR3 comprises 16 residues. Germline CDR1 and CDR2: SGHDN and FVKESK. CDR3 coding DNA: TGTGCCAGCAGCCAAGCCCCCTACAGGGTTGGAACTGAAGCTTTCTTT. This gives the protein CASSQAPYRVGTEAFF.

V usage is TRBV10-3 and J usage is TRBJ1-5; D is unresolved. CDR3 length: 13 residues. Trimming took 5 bases from V and 3 from J, leaving 8 bases between them. Per the germline V gene, CDR1 is ENHRY and CDR2 is SYGVKD. CDR3 protein: CAISRGTNQPQHF. The CDR3 bases are TGTGCCATCAGTCGGGGTACCAATCAGCCCCAGCATTTT.